These 17 T cell receptor beta chains were all obtained from the same sample, sequenced in a study of Ad26.COV2.S vaccination and SARS-CoV-2 variants. Treatment defined: around 19 received Ad26.COV2.S at low or high dose, single or two shots; about 5 received placebo; per-sample allocation not given. Samples were taken on day 63 after the first vaccine or placebo injection. TCRdb keeps only in-frame clones here, not all; method: immunoSEQ multiplex PCR. This sample has hundreds of thousands of clones, with around 90% found just once. The source was peripheral blood, collected in a trial of Ad26.COV2.S vaccine versus placebo. All receptors come from a person between 18 and 60 years old who received the Ad26.COV2.S COVID-19 vaccine or a placebo.

This chain links TRBV19 with TRBJ2-3; TRBD1 matches at 11 bases. Germline V gene sequence: CDR1 LNHDA, CDR2 SQIVND (reference sequence). Unmatched junction bases numbered 3, after V lost 6 bases and J lost 1 base. The CDR3 is 15 residues long. CDR3 in amino acids: CASRKDRGRTDTQYF. CDR3 coding DNA: TGTGCCAGTAGGAAGGACAGGGGGCGCACAGATACGCAGTATTTT.

The V and J genes are TRBV5-1 and TRBJ2-7; D may correspond to TRBD1 or TRBD2 (5 bases each). This CDR3 comprises 18 residues. Germline CDR1 and CDR2: SGHRS and YFSETQ. V lost 3 bases, J lost 0 bases, and 22 bases lay in between. The DNA of the CDR3 is TGCGCCAGCAGCTCGGGGCTCCTACCAGGGCGGAGCTCCTACGAGCAGTACTTC. Protein sequence: CASSSGLLPGRSSYEQYF.

The chain is built from TRBV12-2 and TRBJ1-5; the table's TRBD1 call for D was not verified on the DNA. TRBV12-2 is a listed pseudogene. This CDR3 has 15 amino acids. The CDR3 DNA is TGTGCAAGTCGCCAAAGAATTACAGGGAATCAGCCCCAGCATTTT. Translating it yields CASRQRITGNQPQHF.

The rearrangement joins TRBV7-8 to TRBJ1-5; D is undetermined. The CDR3 loop spans 15 amino acids. Trimming left V 1 base short and J 3 bases short, with 10 bases between. Germline values: CDR1 SGHVS, CDR2 FQNEAQ. CDR3 region: CASSLVEGLNQPQHF. CDR3 nucleotide sequence: TGTGCCAGCAGCTTAGTAGAAGGCCTCAATCAGCCCCAGCATTTT.

The chain recombines TRBV27 with TRBJ1-1; 7 bases line up with TRBD1. V lost 5 bases, J lost 2 bases, and 11 bases stayed unmatched. The CDR3 has 16 amino acids. CDR1 is MNHEY, CDR2 SMNVEV, per germline (reference sequence). CDR3 loop: CASSRRQGKLNTEAFF. In DNA form, the CDR3 reads TGTGCCAGCAGTCGGAGACAGGGTAAATTAAACACTGAAGCTTTCTTT.

Comments on this clone: A read error may explain this, as a much larger clone is one base away. The chain combines TRBV11-2 with TRBJ2-3, with no clear D. Trimming removed 1 base from V and 6 bases from J, with 2 bases in between. The CDR3 is 11 residues long. Germline V gene sequence: CDR1 SGHAT, CDR2 FQNNGV. The CDR3 spells CASSLGDTQYF. Written as DNA, the CDR3 is TGTGCCAGCAGCTTAGGCGATACGCAGTATTTT. The whole variable domain, remainder taken from reference TRBV11-2 and TRBJ2-3, is EAGVAQSPRYKIIEKRQSVAFWCNPISGHATLYWYQQILGQGPKLLIQFQNNGVVDDSQLPKDRFSAERLKGVDSTLKIQPAKLEDSAVYLCASSLGDTQYFGPGTRLTVL.

The CDR3 is CASSMDVLTGELFF. The CDR3 DNA is TGTGCCAGCTCAATGGACGTCCTCACCGGGGAGCTGTTTTTT. This chain links TRBV7-9 with TRBJ2-2; D is undetermined. V was cut by 8 bases and J by 4 bases, with 14 bases left in between. CDR1 and CDR2 (germline): SEHNR, FQNEAQ (reference sequence). CDR3 length: 14 residues.

The chain is built from TRBV12-3 or TRBV12-4 and TRBJ1-4, with D uncertain. V was clipped by 1 base and J by 14 bases, with 11 bases between them. The CDR3 loop spans 12 amino acids. The CDR3 spells CASSLDWAQLFF. Here the CDR3 DNA reads TGTGCCAGCAGTTTAGACTGGGCTCAGCTGTTTTTT.

This clone occurred once. The chain has TRBV7-9 and TRBJ2-7; D remains ambiguous. Looked up from germline, CDR1 is SEHNR and CDR2 is FQNEAQ (reference sequence). Trimming stripped 1 base from V and 6 bases from J, with 16 bases between. This CDR3 is built from 15 residues. The CDR3 protein is CASSLGVSASAEQYF. In DNA, the CDR3 is TGTGCCAGCAGCTTAGGTGTCAGTGCTTCCGCCGAGCAGTACTTC.

CDR3 bases: TGTGCCATCAGTGAAGGAAGACAGGGGATCACCTACGAGCAGTACTTC. Translated: CAISEGRQGITYEQYF. This chain connects TRBV10-3 to TRBJ2-7, with TRBD1 matching 8 bases. With 3 bases clipped from V and 2 bases from J, the junction kept 9 bases outside the gene matches. The CDR3 length is 16 residues. CDR1 is ENHRY and CDR2 is SYGVKD in the germline V gene.

V and J are TRBV18 and TRBJ1-1; D possibly corresponds to TRBD1 (5 bases). Trimming removed 1 base from V and 1 base from J, with 10 bases in between. In germline, CDR1 is KGHSH, CDR2 LQKENI. The CDR3 loop spans 15 amino acids. The CDR3 DNA reads TGTGCCAGCTCACCACAGCAGGGAAAGAACACTGAAGCTTTCTTT. It is translated as CASSPQQGKNTEAFF.

The chain combines TRBV27 with TRBJ2-7; D remains ambiguous. The germline V and J ends were trimmed by 6 bases and 4 bases, with 16 bases remaining between them. CDR3 size: 14 residues. Germline V CDR1 and CDR2: MNHEY, SMNVEV (reference sequence). The DNA for the CDR3 is TGTGCCAGCAGCCCATGGACCCCCCCTTACGAGCAGTACTTC. It codes for CASSPWTPPYEQYF.

This clone was seen a few times. The J gene is TRBJ2-2, the V gene TRBV4-2, with D perhaps matching TRBD1 (5 bases). CDR1 and CDR2 from the germline V gene are LGHNA and YNFKEQ. Trimming cost V 1 base and J 0 bases, with 9 bases left between them. The CDR3 is 16 amino acids. The CDR3 protein is CASSQVTGTNTGELFF. The CDR3 coding sequence is TGTGCCAGCAGCCAAGTCACAGGAACGAACACCGGGGAGCTGTTTTTT.

The V and J genes are TRBV6-1 and TRBJ2-5; 9 nucleotides line up with TRBD1. Germline CDR1 MNHNS, CDR2 SASEGT. V dropped 3 bases and J dropped 5; count of bases not matched to a gene: 1. The CDR3 runs 13 residues. This chain's CDR3 is CASSEGTGETQYF. CDR3 in DNA: TGTGCCAGCAGTGAGGGGACAGGGGAGACCCAGTACTTC.

The chain is built from TRBV27 and TRBJ2-3; no clear D. Trimming pared 1 base from V and 3 bases from J, leaving 14 bases between. The CDR3 sequence is 16 residues long. The germline V gene encodes CDR1 MNHEY and CDR2 SMNVEV (reference sequence). CDR3 DNA: TGTGCCAGCAGTTTATGGCTCCATCCCCAAACAGATACGCAGTATTTT. Translated: CASSLWLHPQTDTQYF.

This sequence joins TRBV19 and TRBJ2-3, with D possibly being TRBD1 (6 bases). The germline V and J ends were trimmed by 10 bases and 2 bases, with 16 bases remaining between them. This CDR3 comprises 14 residues. The germline gives CDR1 LNHDA, CDR2 SQIVND (reference sequence). The CDR3 DNA sequence: TGTGCCACCACCGGGACAAGATACACAGATACGCAGTATTTT. Amino acids: CATTGTRYTDTQYF.

The chain links TRBV4-2 to TRBJ2-3; D might be TRBD2 (6 bases). The germline V gene has CDR1 LGHNA and CDR2 YNFKEQ. The CDR3 is made up of 14 amino acids. The V end lost 0 bases, the J end lost 8 bases, and 12 bases lay between the germline ends. CDR3 residues: CASSQDRREGTQYF. The CDR3 DNA is TGTGCCAGCAGCCAAGATAGGCGGGAAGGTACGCAGTATTTT.